Detailed here is one T cell receptor (beta chain). This clone was counted between two and nine times. Its antigen remains undetermined. No much larger clone is present one base from it, and per-base qualities are unavailable. The treatment or condition label corresponds to: approximately 18 received Ad26.COV2.S at low or high dose, single or two shots; about 5 received placebo; per-sample allocation not given. For vaccine and placebo recipients, repertoires were sequenced using samples collected on day 63 after the first injection. Between 29 July and 7 August 2020, Cohort 1b enrolled around 25 adults aged 18-55 years at one site in Boston, USA. Ad26.COV2.S was a replication-incompetent adenovirus type 26 vector expressing a prefusion-stabilized SARS-CoV-2 spike protein from the original Wuhan strain. The immunoSEQ Assay was used to sequence TCRbeta CDR3 regions. After extraction, genomic DNA underwent amplification by bias-controlled multiplex PCR, followed by high-throughput sequencing. The paper's processing steps were these. Collapsing and filtering of sequences were performed to quantify the absolute abundance of each unique TCRbeta CDR3 region. T cell fraction was estimated by normalizing TCRbeta template counts to usable DNA, with usable DNA measured through amplification of reference genes found in all nucleated cells. Repertoire TCRs were annotated as SARS-CoV-2-specific when V gene, CDR3 amino acid sequence and J gene were exactly matched to a known reactive TCR set. The reference SARS-CoV-2 TCR set was obtained from MIRA and was filtered for enrichment in COVID-19-positive ImmuneCODE repertoires, whereby public or cross-reactive TCRs were removed. Based on the MIRA antigens, annotated TCRs were further analysed at the level of specific ORF or position within ORF. Breadth was defined as annotated unique rearrangements over total unique productive rearrangements; depth was the summed frequency of those rearrangements. Two-sided Wilcoxon rank-sum tests were used to compare TCR breadth between groups. Held by TCRdb, this immuneACCESS table contains in-frame sequences only and omits some clones. Under half of the omission traces to an unresolved V gene where checked; the cause of the rest is unknown. Clone size and V and J calls were adopted from that table, with D and trimming inferred from the DNA. This sample gives more than 300,000 clones in total; 85% to 90% of them show up just once. Together, the top ten hold more than 1.5% of the sample.

This entry comes from a study of Ad26.COV2.S vaccination and SARS-CoV-2 variants (dated by TCRdb to the early 2020s). As for the study more broadly: Vaccine-arm donors came from COV1001, a multicentre, randomized, double-blind, placebo-controlled phase I-IIa trial of Ad26.COV2.S in healthy adults. Dosing of Ad26.COV2.S was intramuscular, at either 5x10^10 or 1x10^11 viral particles, delivered as one shot or as two shots spaced 56 days apart. The specificity and breadth of SARS-CoV-2-reactive T cell receptors after Ad26.COV2.S vaccination were assessed by TCRbeta repertoire sequencing. The TCR-sequenced set comprised around 30 samples: around 20 Ad26.COV2.S vaccine recipients, 5 placebo recipients and 8 SARS-CoV-2 convalescent individuals. Participants in the trial were split at random into five groups of five each, receiving low-dose or high-dose Ad26.COV2.S once or twice, or else placebo on both occasions. Investigators did not know the trial group allocation while performing experiments and assessing outcomes. The full study reports these points: The authors noted that the TCR breadth and depth analyses may have underestimated total T cell responses. The study was not powered for comparison of responses between vaccine doses or regimens. Comparable non-spike TCR breadth was observed between vaccine and placebo recipients, consistent with only spike being contained in the vaccine. Compared with placebo recipients, Ad26.COV2.S recipients showed higher spike-specific TCR breadth (P = 0.0014). Substantial breadth of spike-specific CD8+ and CD4+ T cell responses was reported after vaccination.

Trimming takes 4 bases off V and 6 bases off J; junction bases not matched to a gene: 2. The CDR3 has 14 amino acids, counting the end cysteine and phenylalanine. Only CDR3 DNA remains: 42 bases, in frame from the first base. CDR1 is given as SGHNT and CDR2 as YYREEE, both from the germline V gene (reference sequence). The sample consisted of peripheral blood, taken in a trial of Ad26.COV2.S vaccine versus placebo. The receptor comes from a person between 18 and 65 years old who received the Ad26.COV2.S COVID-19 vaccine or a placebo. Recombination connected TRBV5-4 to TRBJ2-1; 12 middle bases align to TRBD1. Here is the DNA: TGTGCCAGCAGCGGGACAGGGGGCCTCAATGAGCAGTTCTTC. It encodes CASSGTGGLNEQFF. The full variable domain, with segments outside the CDR3 supplied by the reference TRBV5-4 and TRBJ2-1 proteins, appears as ETGVTQSPTHLIKTRGQQVTLRCSSQSGHNTVSWYQQALGQGPQFIFQYYREEENGRGNFPPRFSGLQFPNYSSELNVNALELDDSALYLCASSGTGGLNEQFFGPGTRLTVL.